These 24 T cell receptor beta chains were all obtained from the same sample, sequenced in a study of T cells in Graves' hyperthyroidism and ophthalmopathy. Amplification of TCR beta CDR3 regions was performed using RNA transcripts as template. During a first-round RT-PCR of the TCR CDR3, the HTBI primer set was used. TCRdb redid the calling of the multiplex PCR reads with MiXCR, one entry per CDR3 protein. The sample lists approximately 600,000 distinct CDR3 sequences, about 16% occurring once. The specimen was blood. These receptors all stem from a woman aged 25 to 45 with Graves' hyperthyroidism.

This clonotype was observed many times. The chain has TRBV28 and TRBJ2-7; possible D gene TRBD2, 5 bases. CDR3 size: 15 residues. V was clipped by 4 bases and J by 1 base, with 14 bases between them. CDR1 is MDHEN, CDR2 SYDVKM, per germline. CDR3 in DNA: TGTGCCAGCAGTTCGGACCCAGGCGGGTCCTACGAGCAGTACTTC. It yields the protein CASSSDPGGSYEQYF. Together with reference TRBV28 and TRBJ2-7, the CDR3 gives the full variable domain: DVKVTQSSRYLVKRTGEKVFLECVQDMDHENMFWYRQDPGLGLRLIYFSYDVKMKEKGDIPEGYSVSREKKERFSLILESASTNQTSMYLCASSSDPGGSYEQYFGPGTRLTVT.

The table lists this clonotype with many counts. The genes are TRBV11-2 and TRBJ2-7; possible D gene TRBD1, 6 bases. The CDR3 length is 13 residues. Germline V lookup: CDR1 SGHAT, CDR2 FQNNGV. V was trimmed by 5 bases and J by 2 bases, leaving 10 bases between them. In DNA form, the CDR3 reads TGTGCCAGCAGCCTACAGGGTACCTACGAGCAGTACTTC. Amino acids: CASSLQGTYEQYF.

This sequence joins TRBV20-1 and TRBJ2-3; 12 nucleotides align to TRBD2. The V and J ends lost 6 bases and 2 bases, in that order; junction bases with no gene match: 12. This CDR3 spans 17 amino acids. Per germline, CDR1 DFQATT and CDR2 SNEGSKA (reference sequence). The CDR3 loop reads CSARTAGLAGNTDTQYF. CDR3 DNA sequence: TGCAGTGCGAGAACCGCCGGACTAGCGGGAAACACAGATACGCAGTATTTT.

The chain links TRBV14 to TRBJ1-6; D gene unclear. Germline CDR1 SGHDN, CDR2 FVKESK. Trimming pared 5 bases from V and 9 bases from J, leaving 17 bases between. The length of the CDR3 is 15 residues. In DNA form, the CDR3 reads TGTGCCAGCAGCGAACTACAGAGTTGGACTTCACCCCTCCACTTT. This encodes CASSELQSWTSPLHF. Variable domain in full (rest from reference TRBV14 and TRBJ1-6): EAGVTQFPSHSVIEKGQTVTLRCDPISGHDNLYWYRRVMGKEIKFLLHFVKESKQDESGMPNNRFLAERTGGTYSTLKVQPAELEDSGVYFCASSELQSWTSPLHFGNGTRLTVT.

The rearrangement joins TRBV7-3 to TRBJ2-1, with 10 bases fitting TRBD2. Trimming at V came to 4 bases and at J to 6 bases, leaving 9 bases not matched to a gene. Germline V gene lookup returns CDR1 SGHTA and CDR2 FQGTGA. This CDR3 comprises 16 residues. CDR3 protein: CASSSDSGTSANEQFF. CDR3 nucleotides: TGTGCCAGCAGCTCCGATTCCGGGACTAGCGCCAATGAGCAGTTCTTC. The full variable domain, its missing parts supplied by reference TRBV7-3 and TRBJ2-1, is GAGVSQTPSNKVTEKGKYVELRCDPISGHTALYWYRQSLGQGPEFLIYFQGTGAADDSGLPNDRFFAVRPEGSVSTLKIQRTERGDSAVYLCASSSDSGTSANEQFFGPGTRLTVL.

This clonotype was seen ten or more times. The chain joins TRBV12-3 or TRBV12-4 to TRBJ1-1; D might be TRBD1 (6 bases). The germline V and J ends were trimmed by 3 bases and 6 bases, with 8 bases remaining between them. The CDR3 loop spans 12 amino acids. The CDR3 spells CASSFTGPEAFF. The CDR3 DNA sequence: TGTGCCAGCAGTTTCACAGGGCCTGAAGCTTTCTTT.

This chain connects TRBV2 to TRBJ1-5; 7 positions match TRBD1. V trimming: 6 bases; J trimming: 6 bases; junction bases outside the gene matches: 11. The CDR3 is 15 amino acids. In germline, CDR1 is SNHLY, CDR2 FYNNEI. DNA for the CDR3: TGTGCCAGCAGAGATAGAACAGGGGTCGGTCAGCCCCAGCATTTT. Translating it yields CASRDRTGVGQPQHF.

This clonotype was seen ten or more times. The genes are TRBV6-1 and TRBJ2-7; no clear D. In germline, CDR1 is MNHNS, CDR2 SASEGT. V lost 8 bases, J lost 2 bases, and 13 bases lay in between. The CDR3 runs to 13 residues. CDR3 DNA sequence: TGTGCCAGCGCCGGCGGTAATGCCTACGAGCAGTACTTC. Amino acid sequence: CASAGGNAYEQYF.

This clonotype appeared many times. J is TRBJ1-1 and V is TRBV29-1; D is unresolved. Trimming took off 3 bases at V and 5 bases at J, with 13 bases between the two ends. This CDR3 region has 13 residues. Germline-derived CDR1 and CDR2 are SQVTM and ANQGSEA. This CDR3 reads CSVDEGFGTEAFF. The CDR3 DNA follows: TGCAGCGTTGACGAGGGATTTGGGACTGAAGCTTTCTTT.

For this clonotype: A read error is possible here, since a much larger clone lies one base away. The rearrangement links TRBV6-1 to TRBJ1-5; no clear D. This CDR3 region has 15 residues. V shed 6 bases and J shed 0 bases, with 12 bases lying between them. Per the germline V gene, CDR1 is MNHNS and CDR2 is SASEGT. The CDR3 sequence: CASRQRHCSNQPQHF. In DNA, the CDR3 is TGTGCCAGCAGGCAAAGACATTGTAGCAATCAGCCCCAGCATTTT.

This clonotype came up a few times. The CDR3 nucleotides read TGTGCCAGCAGCTTAGATAATAGCGGGAGTCAGAATACGCAGTATTTT. It specifies CASSLDNSGSQNTQYF. The chain links TRBV7-8 to TRBJ2-3; 9 bases align to TRBD2. V lost 1 base, J lost 7 bases, and 9 bases stayed unmatched. The CDR3 runs 16 residues. Germline V gene sequence: CDR1 SGHVS, CDR2 FQNEAQ. The whole variable domain, remainder taken from reference TRBV7-8 and TRBJ2-3, is GAGVSQSPRYKVAKRGQDVALRCDPISGHVSLFWYQQALGQGPEFLTYFQNEAQLDKSGLPSDRFFAERPEGSVSTLKIQRTQQEDSAVYLCASSLDNSGSQNTQYFGPGTRLTVL.

This clonotype was recorded at least ten times. This rearrangement joins TRBV12-3 or TRBV12-4 to TRBJ2-7, with TRBD1 matching over 8 bases. The CDR3 loop spans 14 amino acids. The J segment lost 0 bases and the V segment lost 6 bases, leaving 4 bases of the junction unmatched. The CDR3 region is CASRGTGRSYEQYF. CDR3 DNA sequence: TGTGCCAGCAGGGGGACAGGTCGCTCCTACGAGCAGTACTTC.

In this sample, this clonotype turned up many times. The V gene is TRBV20-1, the J gene TRBJ2-7; D unresolved. Between the trimmed V and J ends, which lost 3 bases and 3 bases, there was a span of 15 bases. Germline V gene data show CDR1 as DFQATT and CDR2 as SNEGSKA (reference sequence). The CDR3 contains 14 residues. The CDR3 spells CSARGRELIYEQYF. CDR3 nucleotide sequence: TGCAGTGCTAGGGGAAGGGAACTGATCTACGAGCAGTACTTC.

This clonotype was detected once. One end of the junction fails to match germline, which may point to a read error. CDR3 sequence: CTSSPGQANTEAFF. In nucleotides, the CDR3 is TGTACCAGCAGCCCTGGACAGGCGAACACTGAAGCTTTCTTT. J is TRBJ1-1 and V is TRBV11-2; 7 bases agree with TRBD1. This CDR3 region has 14 residues. The germline V gene encodes CDR1 SGHAT and CDR2 FQNNGV.

Ten or more counts support this clonotype. The V call is TRBV12-3 or TRBV12-4, the J call TRBJ1-2; TRBD1 is a possible D gene (5 bases). The CDR3 loop spans 14 amino acids. The V and J ends lost 2 bases and 4 bases respectively, with 11 bases between them. CDR3 loop: CASSLRRGSYGYTF. The CDR3 nucleotides are TGTGCCAGCAGTTTACGGCGGGGGAGCTATGGCTACACCTTC.

This clonotype showed up just a few times. The J gene is TRBJ1-6, the V gene TRBV27, with 9 bases lining up with TRBD1. Losses at the gene ends were 9 bases for V and 5 bases for J; bases not matched to a gene: 2. The V gene's germline CDR1 is MNHEY and CDR2 SMNVEV (reference sequence). This CDR3 region has 13 residues. This CDR3 reads CASGTGNNSPLHF. The CDR3 DNA follows: TGTGCCAGTGGGACAGGGAATAATTCACCCCTCCACTTT.

Only a few counts were recorded for this clonotype. The rearrangement links TRBV27 to TRBJ1-6; D is perhaps TRBD1 (6 bases). The V gene lost 1 base and the J gene lost 0 bases, with 16 bases spanning the gap. Germline CDR1 MNHEY, CDR2 SMNVEV (reference sequence). The CDR3 is made up of 19 amino acids. The chain's CDR3 is CASSLYTTGPGSYNSPLHF. The DNA for the CDR3 is TGTGCCAGCAGTTTATATACTACAGGGCCGGGCTCCTATAATTCACCCCTCCACTTT.

The chain uses TRBV7-3 and TRBJ2-2; 7 nucleotides align to TRBD2. Germline assignment: CDR1 SGHTA and CDR2 FQGTGA. V was clipped by 5 bases and J by 5 bases; unmatched bases: 11. CDR3 length: 16 residues. This chain's CDR3 is CASSPSPGGLTGELFF. CDR3 DNA sequence: TGTGCCAGCAGCCCTTCCCCCGGGGGGTTAACCGGGGAGCTGTTTTTT.

Many counts were recorded for this clonotype. The rearrangement links TRBV11-2 to TRBJ2-7; 8 positions agree with TRBD1. Germline CDR1 SGHAT, CDR2 FQNNGV. CDR3 size: 13 residues. The junction had 3 bases not matched to a gene; V was cut back by 4 bases and J by 4 bases. The CDR3 DNA follows: TGTGCCAGCAGCTCCTACAGGGGGTACGAGCAGTACTTC. Its translation: CASSSYRGYEQYF.

In its sample, this clonotype was seen many times. The chain uses TRBV18 and TRBJ2-1; 9 bases map to TRBD2. The trim removed 6 bases at V and 7 bases at J, leaving 13 bases unmatched. The CDR3 contains 16 residues. Per germline, CDR1 KGHSH and CDR2 LQKENI. For the CDR3, the DNA is TGTGCCAGCTCCCTAGCGGGAACCACAAAGGGGAATGAGCAGTTCTTC. Protein: CASSLAGTTKGNEQFF.

This clonotype has a count of ten or more. CDR3 protein: CASSPRLADTGELFF. The CDR3 region has the DNA TGTGCCAGCTCACCACGACTAGCGGACACCGGGGAGCTGTTTTTT. The genes are TRBV18 and TRBJ2-2; TRBD2 matches at 9 bases. Losses at the gene ends were 1 base for V and 3 bases for J; bases not matched to a gene: 0. Germline V gives CDR1 KGHSH, CDR2 LQKENI. The CDR3 covers 15 residues.

The rearrangement uses TRBV6-9 and TRBJ1-5, with D perhaps matching TRBD1 (6 bases). This CDR3 is built from 15 residues. V was trimmed by 4 bases and J by 3 bases, leaving 13 bases between them. Germline CDR1 is MNHGY and CDR2 is SVAAGI. The CDR3 here is CASSWAQGDNQPQHF. The CDR3 DNA reads TGTGCCAGCAGTTGGGCACAGGGTGACAATCAGCCCCAGCATTTT.

This chain uses TRBV4-1 with TRBJ1-5, with D possibly matching TRBD1 (6 bases). The CDR3 covers 17 residues. V lost 4 bases and J 0 bases, leaving 16 bases between the germline ends. Germline loops: CDR1 MGHRA, CDR2 YSYEKL. The CDR3 reads CASSPGGGAGSNQPQHF. The DNA of the CDR3 is TGCGCCAGCAGCCCCGGTGGGGGGGCGGGTAGCAATCAGCCCCAGCATTTT.

This chain connects TRBV6-5 to TRBJ1-5; D remains ambiguous. Germline CDR1 MNHEY, CDR2 SVGAGI. Trimming cost V 4 bases and J 3 bases, with 13 bases left between them. CDR3 length: 15 residues. CDR3 residues: CASSSSEQNNQPQHF. In DNA form, the CDR3 reads TGTGCCAGCAGTTCCTCGGAACAGAACAATCAGCCCCAGCATTTT.